These 20 T cell receptor beta chains were sequenced from one sample in a study of beta chain features in type 1 diabetes. The authors reverse transcribed all of the isolated RNA, so sequencing captured expressed TCRB transcripts. Repertoires were generated with immunoSEQ multiplex PCR, while TCRdb's copy carries only in-frame clones and drops some. This sample has hundreds of thousands of clones; 68% occur once, and the top ten carry around 0.05%. Sample: naive CD4+ T cells from blood. These receptors came from a man aged 25-45 years in good health.

In its sample, this clone was seen a few times. The V and J genes are TRBV30 and TRBJ2-7; 7 nucleotides match TRBD1. This CDR3 is 11 amino acids long. Germline lookup yields CDR1 GTSNPN and CDR2 SVGIG (reference sequence). Trimming at V came to 4 bases and at J to 6 bases, leaving 3 bases not matched to a gene. CDR3 bases: TGTGCCTGGAATGACAGGGCCGAGCAGTACTTC. It translates to CAWNDRAEQYF.

The chain combines TRBV29-1 with TRBJ2-4; 8 bases line up with TRBD1. Germline CDR1 SQVTM, CDR2 ANQGSEA. V lost 7 bases, J lost 7 bases, and 3 bases stayed unmatched. CDR3 length: 11 amino acids. The CDR3 DNA reads as TGCAGCGCCTACAGGGGGAACATTCAGTACTTC. Protein: CSAYRGNIQYF.

The genes are TRBV7-2 and TRBJ1-6, with D uncertain. From germline, CDR1 is SGHTA and CDR2 FQGNSA. V was clipped by 7 bases and J by 0 bases, with 13 bases between them. The CDR3 consists of 16 residues. The CDR3 spells CASNDRQSSYNSPLHF. CDR3 DNA sequence: TGTGCCAGCAACGATCGTCAGAGCTCCTATAATTCACCCCTCCACTTT.

The chain links TRBV2 to TRBJ2-1; no definite D call. The germline gives CDR1 SNHLY, CDR2 FYNNEI. This CDR3 comprises 15 residues. The V end lost 2 bases, the J end lost 0 bases, and 8 bases lay between the germline ends. The CDR3 sequence is CASSEMAHSYNEQFF. Written as DNA, the CDR3 is TGTGCCAGCAGTGAAATGGCTCACTCCTACAATGAGCAGTTCTTC.

The chain employs TRBV29-1 and TRBJ1-5, with D perhaps TRBD1 (5 bases). CDR1 is SQVTM, CDR2 ANQGSEA, per germline. The CDR3 totals 13 residues. V was clipped by 4 bases and J by 6 bases, with 13 bases between them. In nucleotides, the CDR3 is TGCAGCGTTGCTTGGGGGATGTTTCAGCCCCAGCATTTT. This gives the protein CSVAWGMFQPQHF.

On this clone itself: In the same sample, other DNA sequences code for this CDR3. The chain combines TRBV30 with TRBJ1-5; unclear D gene. CDR1 is GTSNPN and CDR2 is SVGIG in the germline V gene (reference sequence). This CDR3 is built from 13 residues. V lost 2 bases and J 4 bases, leaving 9 bases between the germline ends. Written as DNA, the CDR3 is TGTGCCTGGAGTCCGGGGTCAAATCAGCCCCAGCATTTT. Translation: CAWSPGSNQPQHF.

This clone was counted only a few times. V is TRBV2 and J is TRBJ2-1; TRBD2 aligns across 8 bases. CDR3 length equals 14 residues. Germline loops: CDR1 SNHLY, CDR2 FYNNEI. Losses at the gene ends were 6 bases for V and 2 bases for J; bases not matched to a gene: 3. This CDR3 is CASRTSAAYNEQFF. In DNA, the CDR3 is TGTGCCAGCAGGACTAGCGCGGCCTACAATGAGCAGTTCTTC.

This chain connects TRBV5-4 to TRBJ2-2; D remains ambiguous. Deletions cut 2 bases from V and 1 base from J, with 9 bases between. Germline CDR1 is SGHNT and CDR2 is YYREEE (reference sequence). The CDR3 is 15 residues long. CDR3 sequence: CASSFRAMNTGELFF. CDR3 DNA sequence: TGTGCCAGCAGCTTCCGGGCGATGAACACCGGGGAGCTGTTTTTT.

This chain connects TRBV29-1 to TRBJ2-5; possibly TRBD2 for D (6 bases). The CDR3 covers 12 residues. Germline CDR1 and CDR2: SQVTM and ANQGSEA. V was trimmed by 7 bases and J by 1 base, leaving 10 bases between them. CDR3 in DNA: TGCAGCGCTGGACTATTCCAAGAGACCCAGTACTTC. Its translation is CSAGLFQETQYF.

The CDR3 DNA follows: TGCGCCAGCAGCTTGACGGCACAGGGGGCAAGACCCCTCCACTTT. Protein product: CASSLTAQGARPLHF. This sequence joins TRBV5-1 and TRBJ1-6, with 9 bases aligning to TRBD1. This CDR3 contains 15 residues. The germline V gene has CDR1 SGHRS and CDR2 YFSETQ. With 1 base clipped from V and 12 bases from J, the junction kept 8 bases outside the gene matches. The complete variable domain, with remaining parts taken from reference TRBV5-1 and TRBJ1-6, reads KAGVTQTPRYLIKTRGQQVTLSCSPISGHRSVSWYQQTPGQGLQFLFEYFSETQRNKGNFPGRFSGRQFSNSRSEMNVSTLELGDSALYLCASSLTAQGARPLHFGNGTRLTVT.

The chain links TRBV11-2 to TRBJ2-3; TRBD2 agrees at 7 bases. The CDR3 extends over 16 amino acids. V lost 5 bases, J lost 0 bases, and 8 bases stayed unmatched. Looked up from germline, CDR1 is SGHAT and CDR2 is FQNNGV. This chain's CDR3 is CASSPALGGSTDTQYF. In DNA form, the CDR3 reads TGTGCCAGCAGCCCCGCACTCGGGGGGAGCACAGATACGCAGTATTTT.

This clone was recorded a few times. The chain links TRBV10-3 to TRBJ2-1; no reliable D call. Germline V gene sequence: CDR1 ENHRY, CDR2 SYGVKD. V gave up 7 bases and J gave up 6 bases, with 13 bases separating them. This CDR3 is built from 13 residues. DNA for the CDR3: TGTGCCATCAAACAGCTTTATGGCAATGAGCAGTTCTTC. Translation: CAIKQLYGNEQFF.

J is TRBJ2-3 and V is TRBV5-1; the D is unclear. Trimming took 0 bases from V and 0 from J, leaving 8 bases between them. The CDR3 totals 15 residues. Germline loops: CDR1 SGHRS, CDR2 YFSETQ. The CDR3 DNA reads TGCGCCAGCAGCTTGGACTTTGCTAGCACAGATACGCAGTATTTT. It codes for CASSLDFASTDTQYF.

The V gene is TRBV10-3, the J gene TRBJ2-2, with D perhaps TRBD1 (7 bases). Germline V lookup: CDR1 ENHRY, CDR2 SYGVKD. V was trimmed by 10 bases and J by 1 base, leaving 19 bases between them. The CDR3 has 16 amino acids. CDR3 nucleotide sequence: TGTGCCAGCCGGGACAGCGCGGGGATGAACACCGGGGAGCTGTTTTTT. Residues: CASRDSAGMNTGELFF.

V gene TRBV2 combines with J gene TRBJ1-2, with D perhaps matching TRBD1 (5 bases). Germline loops: CDR1 SNHLY, CDR2 FYNNEI. V lost 7 bases, J lost 4 bases, and 13 bases lay in between. This CDR3 contains 13 residues. DNA of the CDR3: TGTGCCAGCACTCGGGACGAAATCTATGGCTACACCTTC. Translation: CASTRDEIYGYTF.

This clone showed up just a few times. The chain joins TRBV5-1 to TRBJ2-1; D remains unclear. Per germline, CDR1 SGHRS and CDR2 YFSETQ. The V end was cut by 0 bases, the J end by 8 bases, with 6 bases between. CDR3 size: 12 residues. CDR3 sequence reads: CASSLDGDEQFF. The CDR3 DNA reads as TGCGCCAGCAGCTTGGATGGGGATGAGCAGTTCTTC.

V and J are TRBV7-2 and TRBJ2-1; TRBD2 matches 10 bases. The CDR3 sequence is 17 residues long. Germline V gene sequence: CDR1 SGHTA, CDR2 FQGNSA. Losses at the gene ends were 4 bases for V and 2 bases for J; bases not matched to a gene: 8. The CDR3 spells CASSSALAGVPYNEQFF. CDR3 DNA: TGTGCCAGCAGCTCCGCCCTAGCGGGAGTACCCTACAATGAGCAGTTCTTC.

The chain's CDR3 is CAWSDTDEQFF. CDR3 DNA: TGTGCCTGGAGTGATACCGATGAGCAGTTCTTC. The chain uses TRBV30 and TRBJ2-1; D gene unclear. The V end lost 1 base, the J end lost 8 bases, and 6 bases lay between the germline ends. Looked up from germline, CDR1 is GTSNPN and CDR2 is SVGIG (reference sequence). This CDR3 contains 11 residues.

This clone was observed a handful of times. The chain joins TRBV30 to TRBJ2-2, with a weak D call TRBD2 (6 bases). Looked up from germline, CDR1 is GTSNPN and CDR2 is SVGIG (reference sequence). V was pared by 2 bases and J by 4 bases, with 11 bases between. This CDR3 is built from 14 residues. DNA of the CDR3: TGTGCCTGGAGTTCCCGGCGGGGCACCGGGGAGCTGTTTTTT. This sequence encodes CAWSSRRGTGELFF. Together with reference TRBV30 and TRBJ2-2, the CDR3 gives the full variable domain: SQTIHQWPATLVQPVGSPLSLECTVEGTSNPNLYWYRQAAGRGLQLLFYSVGIGQISSEVPQNLSASRPQDRQFILSSKKLLLSDSGFYLCAWSSRRGTGELFFGEGSRLTVL.

The V call is TRBV30, the J call TRBJ1-2; tentative D call: TRBD1 (5 bases). Germline CDR1 is GTSNPN and CDR2 is SVGIG (reference sequence). The CDR3 has 14 residues. V gave up 5 bases and J gave up 0 bases, with 13 bases separating them. Here the CDR3 DNA reads TGTGCCTGGTTCCCGGGACTCACTAACTATGGCTACACCTTC. It codes for CAWFPGLTNYGYTF.